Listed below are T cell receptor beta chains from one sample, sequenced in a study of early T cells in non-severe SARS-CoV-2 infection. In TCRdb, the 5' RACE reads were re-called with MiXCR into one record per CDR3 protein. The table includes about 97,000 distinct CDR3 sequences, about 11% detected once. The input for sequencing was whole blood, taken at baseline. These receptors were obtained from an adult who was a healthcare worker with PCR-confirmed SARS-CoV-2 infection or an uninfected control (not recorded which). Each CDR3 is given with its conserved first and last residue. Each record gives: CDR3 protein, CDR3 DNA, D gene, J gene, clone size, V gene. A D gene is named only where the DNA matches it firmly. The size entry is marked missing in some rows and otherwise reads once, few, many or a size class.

CASGRDSYEQYF | TGTGCCAGCGGCCGGGACAGCTACGAGCAGTACTTC | TRBD1 | TRBJ2-7 | . | TRBV6-5
CANKMTANTGELFF | TGTGCCAACAAAATGACGGCGAACACCGGGGAGCTGTTTTTT | . | TRBJ2-2 | . | TRBV2
CASSLAGLSNTEAFF | TGTGCCAGCAGCTTAGCAGGGCTTAGTAACACTGAAGCTTTCTTT | . | TRBJ1-1 | . | TRBV7-2
CAISDSNSPLHF | TGTGCCATCAGTGATTCCAATTCACCCCTCCACTTT | . | TRBJ1-6 | few | TRBV10-3
CASSFGQGMGETQYF | TGTGCCAGCAGTTTCGGACAGGGGATGGGGGAGACCCAGTACTTC | TRBD1 | TRBJ2-5 | . | TRBV12-3/TRBV12-4
CASSEIPGGALGDTQYF | TGCGCCAGCAGTGAGATCCCCGGGGGGGCCCTGGGAGATACGCAGTATTTT | TRBD2 | TRBJ2-3 | . | TRBV10-2
CSVAEGHKQYF | TGCAGCGTTGCGGAGGGTCACAAGCAGTACTTC | . | TRBJ2-7 | once | TRBV29-1
CASSPEGSTDTQYF | TGTGCCAGCAGCCCAGAAGGCTCCACAGATACGCAGTATTTT | . | TRBJ2-3 | many | TRBV28
CASSLLPGYGNEQFF | TGTGCCAGCAGCCTACTCCCCGGGTACGGCAATGAGCAGTTCTTC | . | TRBJ2-1 | . | TRBV7-3
CASSLVRAPGNSQFF | TGTGCCAGCAGCTTAGTGCGGGCCCCGGGGAATTCGCAGTTCTTC | . | TRBJ2-1 | . | TRBV11-2
CSAGLAGGQSFF | TGCAGCGCCGGACTAGCGGGAGGTCAATCGTTCTTC | TRBD2 | TRBJ2-1 | . | TRBV29-1
CASSRSQGAGEQYF | TGCGCCAGCAGCCGGTCCCAGGGCGCGGGGGAGCAGTACTTC | . | TRBJ2-7 | few | TRBV5-1
CASGQGAYNEQFF | TGTGCCAGCGGTCAGGGAGCTTACAATGAGCAGTTCTTC | . | TRBJ2-1 | medium-sized | TRBV6-5
CASSQEIWGSRATQYF | TGCGCCAGCAGCCAAGAAATTTGGGGATCTCGGGCGACCCAGTACTTC | . | TRBJ2-5 | . | TRBV4-1
CSLPTENTEAFF | TGCAGTTTACCGACCGAGAACACTGAAGCTTTCTTT | . | TRBJ1-1 | few | TRBV20-1
CASSFLGFYEQYF | TGTGCCAGCAGCTTCCTGGGTTTCTACGAGCAGTACTTC | . | TRBJ2-7 | many | TRBV28
CASSQTNTGELFF | TGTGCCAGCAGCCAAACCAACACCGGGGAGCTGTTTTTT | . | TRBJ2-2 | . | TRBV14
CATSIGQPDTQYF | TGTGCCACCAGTATCGGACAGCCAGATACGCAGTATTTT | . | TRBJ2-3 | few | TRBV24-1
CASRLDPYNEQFF | TGTGCCAGCAGATTAGACCCCTACAATGAGCAGTTCTTC | . | TRBJ2-1 | many | TRBV6-2/TRBV6-3
CASTPRTGYSGANVLTF | TGTGCCAGCACCCCTCGGACAGGCTACTCTGGGGCCAACGTCCTGACTTTC | TRBD1 | TRBJ2-6 | many | TRBV7-9
CASSLMATANTGELFF | TGTGCCAGCAGCTTAATGGCGACAGCGAACACCGGGGAGCTGTTTTTT | . | TRBJ2-2 | few | TRBV7-3
CASSLAHRAGEQFF | TGTGCCAGCAGCTTAGCGCACAGGGCGGGTGAGCAGTTCTTC | . | TRBJ2-1 | medium-sized | TRBV7-2
CASSLMAVEGETQYF | TGTGCCAGCAGCTTAATGGCTGTGGAAGGGGAGACCCAGTACTTC | . | TRBJ2-5 | . | TRBV7-3
CASSSTGNEQFF | TGTGCCAGCAGTTCCACTGGAAATGAGCAGTTCTTC | . | TRBJ2-1 | many | TRBV6-6
CASSLTSGIDEQYF | TGTGCCAGCAGCCTGACTAGCGGGATTGACGAGCAGTACTTC | TRBD2 | TRBJ2-7 | . | TRBV7-2
CASSPSGREHTQYF | TGTGCCAGCTCACCGAGCGGGAGGGAGCATACGCAGTATTTT | TRBD2 | TRBJ2-3 | few | TRBV18
CASSSGPYNEQFF | TGTGCCAGCAGCTCGGGCCCCTACAATGAGCAGTTCTTC | . | TRBJ2-1 | many | TRBV27